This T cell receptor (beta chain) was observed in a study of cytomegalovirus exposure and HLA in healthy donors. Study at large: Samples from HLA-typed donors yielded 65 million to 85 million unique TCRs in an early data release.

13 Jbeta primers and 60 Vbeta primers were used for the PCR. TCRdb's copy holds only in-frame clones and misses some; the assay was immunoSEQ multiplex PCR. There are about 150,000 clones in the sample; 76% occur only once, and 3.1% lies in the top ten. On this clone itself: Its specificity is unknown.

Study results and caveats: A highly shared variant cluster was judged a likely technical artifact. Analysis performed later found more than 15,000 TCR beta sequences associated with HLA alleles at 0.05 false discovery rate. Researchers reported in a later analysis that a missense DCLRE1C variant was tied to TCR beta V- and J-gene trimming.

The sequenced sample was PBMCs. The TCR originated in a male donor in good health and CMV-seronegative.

The CDR3 sequence is CAWSVGGGGRAFF. The CDR3 DNA reads TGTGCCTGGAGTGTCGGAGGGGGCGGTCGAGCTTTCTTT. This chain connects TRBV30 to TRBJ1-1, with 7 bases fitting TRBD1. Losses at the gene ends were 0 bases for V and 10 bases for J; bases not matched to a gene: 8. This CDR3 is built from 13 residues. Germline V gives CDR1 GTSNPN, CDR2 SVGIG (reference sequence).